One and the same sample provided the 7 T cell receptor beta chains below, sequenced in a study of blood T cell repertoires in COVID-19. Repertoires were generated with immunoSEQ multiplex PCR, while TCRdb's copy carries only in-frame clones and drops some. The profile shows about 300,000 clones, approximately 84% of them singletons. The sample comprised PBMCs or T cells enriched from blood (not recorded which). The origin of the receptors is a man aged 30 to 45 who had recovered from COVID-19.

This chain uses TRBV11-3 with TRBJ2-3, with D possibly being TRBD2 (5 bases). From germline, CDR1 is SGHNT and CDR2 YENEEA. This CDR3 region has 12 residues. V was cut by 4 bases and J by 8 bases, with 10 bases left in between. The CDR3: CASSSPAGTQYF. CDR3 bases: TGTGCCAGCAGCTCCCCGGCGGGTACGCAGTATTTT.

This rearrangement joins TRBV3-1 (or the pseudogene TRBV3-2) to TRBJ1-2; D remains unclear. The CDR3 runs to 15 residues. Germline V gives CDR1 LGHDT, CDR2 YNNKEL (reference sequence). V gave up 0 bases and J gave up 5 bases, with 13 bases separating them. The CDR3 sequence: CASSQDARLQYGYTF. The CDR3 DNA is TGTGCCAGCAGCCAAGATGCCAGACTACAGTATGGCTACACCTTC.

The chain links TRBV6-5 to TRBJ2-5, with 10 bases that match TRBD1. The CDR3 is 15 residues long. CDR1 and CDR2 (germline): MNHEY, SVGAGI. Trimming took 6 bases from V and 0 from J; bases not matched to a gene: 4. The CDR3 sequence: CASRRQGANQETQYF. Here the CDR3 DNA reads TGTGCCAGCAGGAGACAGGGGGCGAACCAAGAGACCCAGTACTTC.

This chain joins TRBV5-5 and TRBJ2-7; TRBD2 matches 8 bases. With 1 base clipped from V and 3 bases from J, the junction kept 9 bases outside the gene matches. The germline V gene encodes CDR1 SGHKS and CDR2 YYEKEE (reference sequence). The CDR3 extends over 16 amino acids. The CDR3 nucleotides read TGTGCCAGCAGCTTGATCCCCGGGAGGGTCGACTACGAGCAGTACTTC. Its translation is CASSLIPGRVDYEQYF.

The CDR3 is CASSQASGTDTQYF. CDR3 coding DNA: TGTGCCAGCAGCCAAGCGTCCGGCACAGATACGCAGTATTTT. The chain links TRBV3-1 (or the pseudogene TRBV3-2) to TRBJ2-3, with D uncertain. Germline CDR1 LGHDT, CDR2 YNNKEL (reference sequence). Trimming cost V 1 base and J 1 base, with 6 bases left between them. The CDR3 length is 14 residues.

V gene TRBV2 combines with J gene TRBJ1-5; D is perhaps TRBD1 (6 bases). This CDR3 is 14 amino acids long. Trimming took off 4 bases at V and 3 bases at J, with 10 bases between the two ends. Germline CDR1 reads SNHLY; CDR2 reads FYNNEI. CDR3 sequence (DNA): TGTGCCAGCAGTGTGACAGGCCTCAATCAGCCCCAGCATTTT. The encoded protein is CASSVTGLNQPQHF.

In its sample, this clone was seen once. The V call is TRBV5-6, the J call TRBJ1-2; TRBD1 agrees at 8 bases. Germline CDR1 is SGHDT and CDR2 is YYEEEE. The CDR3 consists of 16 residues. V shed 2 bases, J shed 4 bases, and the junction held 10 bases outside the gene matches. In nucleotides, the CDR3 is TGTGCCAGCAGCTTACGTGCCACCGGGACAGGCTATGGCTACACCTTC. Protein product: CASSLRATGTGYGYTF. Combining the CDR3 with reference TRBV5-6 and TRBJ1-2 gives the whole variable domain DAGVTQSPTHLIKTRGQQVTLRCSPKSGHDTVSWYQQALGQGPQFIFQYYEEEERQRGNFPDRFSGHQFPNYSSELNVNALLLGDSALYLCASSLRATGTGYGYTFGSGTRLTVV.